This TCR beta chain was profiled in a study of shared clonotypes between healthy human individuals. Trimming removed 1 base from V and 3 bases from J; junction bases left unmatched: 12. The CDR3 is 18 amino acids. Germline V lookup: CDR1 SGHAT, CDR2 FQNNGV. Libraries were prepared by immunoSEQ multiplex PCR; TCRdb keeps only in-frame clonotypes and omits some of them. The table has some 1.5 million clones, 95% to 99% seen once. The clonotype originates from a man aged 25-45 years in good health. Sequencing was carried out using naive CD4+ T cells sorted from blood. Subset noted: CD45RA+ positively selected. The chain is built from TRBV11-2 and TRBJ2-1; 7 bases map to TRBD1. The CDR3 bases are TGTGCCAGCAGCTTAGTAGCTCGGACAGGACTGAGCTACAATGAGCAGTTCTTC. It specifies CASSLVARTGLSYNEQFF.